A selection of T cell receptor beta chains follows, all from one sample in a study of T cells in Graves' hyperthyroidism and ophthalmopathy. TCRdb passed the multiplex PCR reads through MiXCR, listing each CDR3 protein once. This table has roughly 550,000 distinct CDR3 sequences, roughly 16% appearing once. Input material: blood. The receptors derive from a woman aged 25 to 39 with Graves' ophthalmopathy. Both conserved end residues are part of each CDR3. The order of the fields is D gene, V gene, clone size, J gene, CDR3 protein, CDR3 DNA. The D gene is left open where the match is weak. Part of the rows lack a size; the others show once, few, many or a class for expanded clones.

D: TRBD2; V: TRBV7-3; size: many; J: TRBJ2-1; CDR3: CASSVSGSLNNEQFF; DNA: TGTGCCAGCAGTGTGAGCGGGAGTCTCAACAATGAGCAGTTCTTC
D: TRBD1; V: TRBV14; size: NA; J: TRBJ2-2; CDR3: CASSRSSPGGHGELFF; DNA: TGTGCCAGCAGCCGATCTAGTCCAGGGGGCCACGGGGAGCTGTTTTTT
D: NA; V: TRBV6-1; size: many; J: TRBJ1-5; CDR3: CASSPNPHRAGANQPQHF; DNA: TGTGCCAGCAGCCCCAACCCACACCGGGCCGGGGCAAATCAGCCCCAGCATTTT
D: NA; V: TRBV29-1; size: few; J: TRBJ2-7; CDR3: CSVEDGGVSYEQYF; DNA: TGCAGCGTTGAAGACGGAGGGGTGTCCTACGAGCAGTACTTC
D: TRBD2; V: TRBV5-4; size: few; J: TRBJ2-1; CDR3: CASSLFSGSLVGEQFF; DNA: TGTGCCAGCAGCTTGTTTAGCGGGAGTTTGGTCGGTGAGCAGTTCTTC
D: NA; V: TRBV24-1; size: NA; J: TRBJ2-1; CDR3: CATSVFTLGNNEQFF; DNA: TGTGCCACCAGTGTTTTTACCTTGGGTAACAATGAGCAGTTCTTC
D: TRBD1; V: TRBV24-1; size: few; J: TRBJ2-1; CDR3: CATSDFSGTGDSSVGYNEQFF; DNA: TGTGCCACCAGTGATTTTTCCGGGACAGGGGACTCTAGCGTTGGCTACAATGAGCAGTTCTTC
D: NA; V: TRBV5-1; size: many; J: TRBJ1-1; CDR3: CASRLSGANTEAFF; DNA: TGCGCCAGCAGATTGTCAGGGGCGAACACTGAAGCTTTCTTT
D: NA; V: TRBV7-2; size: many; J: TRBJ1-6; CDR3: CASSLRDILYNSPLHF; DNA: TGTGCCAGCAGCTTACGGGATATCCTTTATAATTCACCCCTCCACTTT
D: TRBD2; V: TRBV6-2/TRBV6-3; size: few; J: TRBJ2-7; CDR3: CASSYVAGVSYEQYF; DNA: TGTGCCAGCAGTTACGTAGCGGGAGTATCGTACGAGCAGTACTTC
D: TRBD2; V: TRBV12-3/TRBV12-4; size: many; J: TRBJ2-1; CDR3: CASTGTSGGWGQFF; DNA: TGTGCCAGCACCGGGACTAGCGGCGGTTGGGGGCAGTTCTTC
D: NA; V: TRBV6-2/TRBV6-3; size: few; J: TRBJ2-2; CDR3: CASSLDSGSLLGELFF; DNA: TGTGCCAGCAGTTTGGATTCTGGCAGTCTTCTCGGGGAGCTGTTTTTT
D: TRBD2; V: TRBV7-2; size: NA; J: TRBJ2-1; CDR3: CASSPRTSGSVRGEQFF; DNA: TGTGCCAGCAGCCCTAGGACTAGCGGGAGTGTCCGTGGTGAGCAGTTCTTC
D: TRBD2; V: TRBV7-8; size: many; J: TRBJ2-1; CDR3: CASSSRLAGDAYNEQFF; DNA: TGTGCCAGCAGCTCACGACTAGCGGGAGACGCCTACAATGAGCAGTTCTTC
D: NA; V: TRBV4-3; size: few; J: TRBJ1-5; CDR3: CASSQDRGQGQPQHF; DNA: TGCGCCAGCAGCCAAGATCGGGGACAAGGTCAGCCCCAGCATTTT
D: TRBD2; V: TRBV29-1; size: NA; J: TRBJ2-1; CDR3: CSAGRGGEGQFF; DNA: TGCAGCGCCGGCCGGGGGGGGGAGGGGCAGTTCTTC
D: NA; V: TRBV30; size: many; J: TRBJ2-3; CDR3: CAWSVLGRGSADTQYF; DNA: TGTGCCTGGAGTGTACTAGGCAGGGGATCGGCAGATACGCAGTATTTT
D: NA; V: TRBV6-4; size: NA; J: TRBJ2-1; CDR3: CASSDNTGNEQFF; DNA: TGTGCCAGCAGTGACAACACGGGTAATGAGCAGTTCTTC
D: TRBD1; V: TRBV7-8; size: NA; J: TRBJ2-6; CDR3: CASRGTGVIGANVLTF; DNA: TGTGCCAGCAGGGGGACAGGGGTAATTGGGGCCAACGTCCTGACTTTC
D: TRBD2; V: TRBV3-1; size: many; J: TRBJ2-2; CDR3: CASSQPAGGPFGELFF; DNA: TGTGCCAGCAGCCAACCAGCGGGAGGGCCCTTCGGGGAGCTGTTTTTT
D: TRBD1; V: TRBV11-2; size: many; J: TRBJ2-5; CDR3: CASSLDRAETQYF; DNA: TGTGCCAGCAGCCTGGACAGGGCTGAGACCCAGTACTTC
D: TRBD2; V: TRBV12-3/TRBV12-4; size: few; J: TRBJ2-2; CDR3: CASIPGGIAGELFF; DNA: TGTGCCAGCATACCCGGGGGGATCGCCGGGGAGCTGTTTTTT
D: NA; V: TRBV5-6; size: NA; J: TRBJ2-1; CDR3: CASSSDVHPYNEQFF; DNA: TGTGCCAGCAGCTCGGACGTCCACCCCTACAATGAGCAGTTCTTC
D: TRBD1; V: TRBV12-3/TRBV12-4; size: NA; J: TRBJ2-2; CDR3: CASSPQDRGLATGELFF; DNA: TGTGCCAGCAGTCCTCAGGACAGGGGGCTAGCAACCGGGGAGCTGTTTTTT
D: NA; V: TRBV20-1; size: NA; J: TRBJ2-7; CDR3: CSAPSGYSYEQYF; DNA: TGCAGTGCCCCCAGCGGTTACTCCTACGAGCAGTACTTC
D: TRBD2; V: TRBV5-6; size: few; J: TRBJ2-1; CDR3: CASSSGTSVSYNEQFF; DNA: TGTGCCAGCAGCTCCGGGACTAGCGTCTCCTACAATGAGCAGTTCTTC
D: TRBD2; V: TRBV6-1; size: NA; J: TRBJ2-1; CDR3: CASSEAGTSGRAAYNEQFF; DNA: TGTGCCAGCAGTGAAGCCGGGACTAGCGGGAGGGCGGCCTACAATGAGCAGTTCTTC
D: NA; V: TRBV29-1; size: few; J: TRBJ2-3; CDR3: CSVGKADTQYF; DNA: TGCAGCGTTGGTAAGGCGGATACGCAGTATTTT
D: NA; V: TRBV5-1; size: NA; J: TRBJ2-3; CDR3: CASSFSGVSPDTQYF; DNA: TGCGCCAGCAGCTTCTCGGGTGTTAGCCCAGATACGCAGTATTTT
D: NA; V: TRBV11-2; size: NA; J: TRBJ2-1; CDR3: CATITRTLAGPYNEQFF; DNA: TGTGCCACCATCACTCGAACCCTGGCGGGACCCTACAATGAGCAGTTCTTC
D: NA; V: TRBV28; size: NA; J: TRBJ1-1; CDR3: CASSLRTVIEAFF; DNA: TGTGCCAGCAGCCTCCGGACAGTCATTGAAGCTTTCTTT
D: NA; V: TRBV6-2/TRBV6-3; size: few; J: TRBJ2-4; CDR3: CASTTQGAKNIQYF; DNA: TGTGCCAGCACTACCCAGGGGGCCAAAAACATTCAGTACTTC
D: NA; V: TRBV7-9; size: many; J: TRBJ2-3; CDR3: CASSHRPQRDTQYF; DNA: TGTGCCAGCAGCCACCGGCCTCAACGAGATACGCAGTATTTT
D: NA; V: TRBV9; size: few; J: TRBJ2-7; CDR3: CASSVGTAYEQYF; DNA: TGTGCCAGCAGCGTAGGGACAGCCTACGAGCAGTACTTC
D: NA; V: TRBV7-8; size: many; J: TRBJ2-5; CDR3: CASSLIRQGSQETQYF; DNA: TGTGCCAGCAGCTTAATTCGGCAGGGGAGTCAAGAGACCCAGTACTTC
D: TRBD2; V: TRBV7-9; size: many; J: TRBJ2-1; CDR3: CASSSTLAGLHEQFF; DNA: TGTGCCAGCAGCTCCACCTTAGCGGGACTGCATGAGCAGTTCTTC
D: NA; V: TRBV5-5; size: many; J: TRBJ2-7; CDR3: CASSRQRGGGEQYF; DNA: TGTGCCAGCAGCCGTCAGAGAGGGGGAGGCGAGCAGTACTTC
D: TRBD2; V: TRBV5-1; size: many; J: TRBJ2-7; CDR3: CASSLGVAGDYEQYF; DNA: TGCGCCAGCAGCTTGGGAGTAGCGGGAGATTACGAGCAGTACTTC
D: NA; V: TRBV18; size: many; J: TRBJ2-6; CDR3: CASEDGSGANVLTF; DNA: TGTGCCAGCGAAGACGGCTCTGGGGCCAACGTCCTGACTTTC
D: TRBD2; V: TRBV20-1; size: many; J: TRBJ2-7; CDR3: CSAPRLADSYEQYF; DNA: TGCAGTGCGCCTAGACTAGCGGACTCCTACGAGCAGTACTTC
D: NA; V: TRBV4-2; size: few; J: TRBJ1-5; CDR3: CASSQDRGGQPQHF; DNA: TGTGCCAGCAGCCAAGACAGGGGTGGTCAGCCCCAGCATTTT
D: TRBD2; V: TRBV27; size: many; J: TRBJ2-1; CDR3: CASSPIGHGAGDYNEQFF; DNA: TGTGCCAGCAGTCCCATCGGCCACGGGGCGGGGGACTACAATGAGCAGTTCTTC
D: TRBD2; V: TRBV7-9; size: few; J: TRBJ2-1; CDR3: CASSSGTNGDNEQFF; DNA: TGTGCCAGCAGCTCCGGGACTAACGGCGACAATGAGCAGTTCTTC
D: TRBD2; V: TRBV6-1; size: few; J: TRBJ2-2; CDR3: CASSPLAGGLTGELFF; DNA: TGTGCCAGCAGTCCACTAGCGGGAGGACTCACCGGGGAGCTGTTTTTT
D: NA; V: TRBV19; size: NA; J: TRBJ2-1; CDR3: CASTNQGLAVSYNEQFF; DNA: TGTGCCAGTACCAATCAGGGGCTAGCGGTCTCCTACAATGAGCAGTTCTTC
D: NA; V: TRBV14; size: few; J: TRBJ1-1; CDR3: CASSLRRGRNTEAFF; DNA: TGTGCCAGCAGCCTTCGCAGGGGAAGGAACACTGAAGCTTTCTTT
D: NA; V: TRBV18; size: NA; J: TRBJ2-1; CDR3: CASTKPSSREQFF; DNA: TGTGCCAGCACCAAACCGAGTAGTCGGGAGCAGTTCTTC
D: TRBD1; V: TRBV29-1; size: NA; J: TRBJ1-1; CDR3: CSATGLLNTEAFF; DNA: TGCAGCGCGACAGGGTTACTGAACACTGAAGCTTTCTTT
D: TRBD1; V: TRBV5-1; size: few; J: TRBJ1-2; CDR3: CASSSSGQGPHGYTF; DNA: TGCGCCAGCAGCTCGAGTGGACAGGGGCCGCATGGCTACACCTTC
D: NA; V: TRBV20-1; size: NA; J: TRBJ2-1; CDR3: CSARVRYRVLNNEQFF; DNA: TGCAGTGCTAGAGTCCGTTACAGGGTATTAAACAATGAGCAGTTCTTC
D: NA; V: TRBV28; size: NA; J: TRBJ1-5; CDR3: CASSSHTFDQPQHF; DNA: TGTGCCAGCAGTTCCCACACTTTTGATCAGCCCCAGCATTTT
D: TRBD1; V: TRBV20-1; size: few; J: TRBJ1-3; CDR3: CSARDQFGTAQGNTIYF; DNA: TGCAGTGCTAGAGATCAATTTGGGACAGCTCAGGGAAACACCATATATTTT
D: TRBD2; V: TRBV20-1; size: NA; J: TRBJ2-7; CDR3: CSAGRLAGGSSYEQYF; DNA: TGCAGTGCTGGAAGACTAGCGGGAGGAAGCTCCTACGAGCAGTACTTC